These T cell receptor beta chains were read from a single sample in a study of radiotherapy plus CTLA-4 blockade in lung cancer. The table came from immunoSEQ multiplex PCR; TCRdb's copy has only in-frame clones and leaves some out. The sample contains 12,000 to 15,000 clones, 55% to 80% of which appear only once. The sample in question was peripheral blood, obtained from a patient treated with radiotherapy plus ipilimumab. The receptors here all came from a human donor with non-small cell lung cancer whose response to radiotherapy plus ipilimumab could not be evaluated. The conserved cysteine and the conserved F or W are not part of the CDR3 here. Fields, in order: clone size, CDR3 length, V gene, CDR3 protein. Clone size is given for some rows only: seen once, a few or many times, or a class if the clone is expanded.

abundance: .; len: 12; v_gene: TRBV19; CDR3aa: ASSIRLASGELF
abundance: .; len: 11; v_gene: TRBV10-3; CDR3aa: AISVDRYRELF
abundance: .; len: 11; v_gene: TRBV7-9; CDR3aa: ASSLSTGDEQF
abundance: once; len: 12; v_gene: TRBV19; CDR3aa: ASSYRVPGNTIY
abundance: .; len: 11; v_gene: TRBV5-1; CDR3aa: ASSLDRNTEAF
abundance: .; len: 12; v_gene: TRBV30; CDR3aa: AWSEQVGNQPQH
abundance: .; len: 9; v_gene: TRBV7-9; CDR3aa: ASSLYETQY
abundance: .; len: 10; v_gene: TRBV29-1; CDR3aa: SVEGTGMVAF
abundance: .; len: 17; v_gene: TRBV27; CDR3aa: ASSGGQGTGGAFSRGYT
abundance: .; len: 11; v_gene: TRBV19; CDR3aa: ASARDRDNEQF
abundance: .; len: 12; v_gene: TRBV5-1; CDR3aa: ASSLFDRANEQF
abundance: .; len: 12; v_gene: TRBV5-6; CDR3aa: ASSLPTEINGYT
abundance: .; len: 12; v_gene: TRBV18; CDR3aa: ASSPGASAYGYT
abundance: .; len: 12; v_gene: TRBV27; CDR3aa: ASRYREGYTEAF
abundance: .; len: 11; v_gene: TRBV5-1; CDR3aa: ASSIDYTDTQY
abundance: once; len: 12; v_gene: TRBV6-6; CDR3aa: ASSDRGWAYGYT